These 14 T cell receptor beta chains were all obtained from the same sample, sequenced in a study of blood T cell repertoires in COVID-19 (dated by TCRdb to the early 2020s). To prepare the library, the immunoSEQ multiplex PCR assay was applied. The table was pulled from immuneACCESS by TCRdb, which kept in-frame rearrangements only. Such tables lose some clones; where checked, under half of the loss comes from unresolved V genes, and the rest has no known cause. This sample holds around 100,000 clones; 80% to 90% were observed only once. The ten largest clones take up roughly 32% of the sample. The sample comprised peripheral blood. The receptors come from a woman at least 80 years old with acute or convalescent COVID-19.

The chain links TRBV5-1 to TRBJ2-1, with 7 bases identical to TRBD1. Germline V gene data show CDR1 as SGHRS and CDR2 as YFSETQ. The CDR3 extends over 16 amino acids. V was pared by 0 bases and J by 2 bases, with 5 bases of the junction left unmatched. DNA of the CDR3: TGCGCCAGCAGCTTGGTCGTGACAGGGCCCTACAATGAGCAGTTCTTC. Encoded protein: CASSLVVTGPYNEQFF.

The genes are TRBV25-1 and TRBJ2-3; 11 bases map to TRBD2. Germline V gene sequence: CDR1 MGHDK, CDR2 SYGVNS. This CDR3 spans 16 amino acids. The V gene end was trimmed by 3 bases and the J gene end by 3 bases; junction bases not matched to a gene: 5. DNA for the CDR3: TGTGCCAGCAGTGACCTAGCGGGGGGCTTTACAGATACGCAGTATTTT. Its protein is CASSDLAGGFTDTQYF. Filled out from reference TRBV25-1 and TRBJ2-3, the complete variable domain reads EADIYQTPRYLVIGTGKKITLECSQTMGHDKMYWYQQDPGMELHLIHYSYGVNSTEKGDLSSESTVSRIRTEHFPLTLESARPSHTSQYLCASSDLAGGFTDTQYFGPGTRLTVL.

The CDR3 sequence: CASSRGTGDGYTF. CDR3 bases: TGTGCCAGCAGCCGTGGGACAGGGGATGGCTACACCTTC. The chain is built from TRBV28 and TRBJ1-2; 10 bases agree with TRBD1. This CDR3 comprises 13 residues. In germline, CDR1 is MDHEN, CDR2 SYDVKM. The V segment lost 6 bases and the J segment 6 bases; nucleotides outside the gene matches: 4.

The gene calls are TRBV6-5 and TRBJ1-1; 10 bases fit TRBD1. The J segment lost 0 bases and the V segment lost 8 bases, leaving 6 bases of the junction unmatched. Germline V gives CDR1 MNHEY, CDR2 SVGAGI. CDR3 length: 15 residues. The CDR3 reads CASGTGTGVNTEAFF. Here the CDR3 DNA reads TGTGCCAGCGGCACCGGGACAGGGGTGAACACTGAAGCTTTCTTT.

The CDR3 protein is CASSPDRGFSPLHF. CDR3 bases: TGTGCCAGCAGCCCAGACCGGGGTTTCTCACCCCTCCACTTT. The genes are TRBV3-1 (or the pseudogene TRBV3-2) and TRBJ1-6; no reliable D call. The CDR3 sequence is 14 residues long. The germline CDR1 and CDR2 sequences are LGHDT and YNNKEL (reference sequence). Trimming left V 4 bases short and J 10 bases short, with 14 bases between.

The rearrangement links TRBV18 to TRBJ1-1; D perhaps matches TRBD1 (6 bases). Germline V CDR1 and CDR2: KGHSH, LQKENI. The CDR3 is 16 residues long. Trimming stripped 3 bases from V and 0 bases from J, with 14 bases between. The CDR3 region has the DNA TGTGCCAGCTCACCCGCTACAGGGTCGGTGAACACTGAAGCTTTCTTT. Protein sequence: CASSPATGSVNTEAFF.

The CDR3 protein is CASLPLGAPNQPQHF. The CDR3 nucleotides are TGTGCCAGCCTCCCGTTGGGAGCGCCCAATCAGCCCCAGCATTTT. The J gene is TRBJ1-5, the V gene TRBV28; D is ambiguous. This CDR3 has 15 amino acids. The germline V gene has CDR1 MDHEN and CDR2 SYDVKM. The V end was cut by 8 bases, the J end by 3 bases, with 17 bases between. Using reference TRBV28 and TRBJ1-5 for the parts outside the CDR3, the full variable domain is DVKVTQSSRYLVKRTGEKVFLECVQDMDHENMFWYRQDPGLGLRLIYFSYDVKMKEKGDIPEGYSVSREKKERFSLILESASTNQTSMYLCASLPLGAPNQPQHFGDGTRLSIL.

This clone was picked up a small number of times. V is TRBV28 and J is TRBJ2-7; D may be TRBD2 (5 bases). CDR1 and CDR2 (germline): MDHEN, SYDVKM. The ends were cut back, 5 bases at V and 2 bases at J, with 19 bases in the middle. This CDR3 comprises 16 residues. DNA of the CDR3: TGTGCCAGCAGTCCCTGGTCGCTTGGAGGCCCCTACGAGCAGTACTTC. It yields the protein CASSPWSLGGPYEQYF. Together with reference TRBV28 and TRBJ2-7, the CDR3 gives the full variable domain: DVKVTQSSRYLVKRTGEKVFLECVQDMDHENMFWYRQDPGLGLRLIYFSYDVKMKEKGDIPEGYSVSREKKERFSLILESASTNQTSMYLCASSPWSLGGPYEQYFGPGTRLTVT.

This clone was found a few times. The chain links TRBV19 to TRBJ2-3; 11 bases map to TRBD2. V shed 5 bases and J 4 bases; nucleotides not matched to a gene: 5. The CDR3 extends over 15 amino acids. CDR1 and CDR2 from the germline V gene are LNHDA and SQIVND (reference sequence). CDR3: CASSPLAGGADTQYF. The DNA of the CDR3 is TGTGCCAGTAGTCCCCTAGCGGGGGGTGCAGATACGCAGTATTTT.

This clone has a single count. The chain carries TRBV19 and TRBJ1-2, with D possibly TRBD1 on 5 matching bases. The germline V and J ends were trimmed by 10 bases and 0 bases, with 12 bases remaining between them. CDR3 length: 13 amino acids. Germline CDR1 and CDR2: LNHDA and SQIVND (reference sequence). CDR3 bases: TGTGCCACTACCCGGGGGGCTAACTATGGCTACACCTTC. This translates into CATTRGANYGYTF.

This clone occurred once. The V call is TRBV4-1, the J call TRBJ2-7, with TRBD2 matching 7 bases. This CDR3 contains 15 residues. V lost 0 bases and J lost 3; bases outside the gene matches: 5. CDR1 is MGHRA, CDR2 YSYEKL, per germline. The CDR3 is CASSQDRGVYYEQYF. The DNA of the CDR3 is TGCGCCAGCAGCCAAGACCGGGGGGTCTACTACGAGCAGTACTTC.

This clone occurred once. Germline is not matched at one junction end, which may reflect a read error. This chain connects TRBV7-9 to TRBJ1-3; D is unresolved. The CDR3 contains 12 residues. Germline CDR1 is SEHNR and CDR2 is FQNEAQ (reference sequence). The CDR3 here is CAGSQSGNTIYF. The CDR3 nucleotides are TGTGCCGGCAGCCAATCTGGAAACACCATATATTTT. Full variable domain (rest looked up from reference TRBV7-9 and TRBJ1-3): DTGVSQNPRHKITKRGQNVTFRCDPISEHNRLYWYRQTLGQGPEFLTYFQNEAQLEKSRLLSDRFSAERPKGSFSTLEIQRTEQGDSAMYLCAGSQSGNTIYFGEGSWLTVV.

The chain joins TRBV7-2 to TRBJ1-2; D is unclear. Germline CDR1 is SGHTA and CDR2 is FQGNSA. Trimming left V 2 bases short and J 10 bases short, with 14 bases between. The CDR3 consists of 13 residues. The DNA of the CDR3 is TGTGCCAGCAGCTTACACCTGCTGAGTGACTACACCTTC. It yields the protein CASSLHLLSDYTF.

The CDR3 loop reads CAWSGYTGELFF. The CDR3 nucleotides read TGTGCCTGGAGCGGGTATACCGGGGAGCTGTTTTTT. This chain connects TRBV30 to TRBJ2-2; no reliable D call. The CDR3 loop spans 12 amino acids. Germline lookup yields CDR1 GTSNPN and CDR2 SVGIG (reference sequence). The germline V and J ends were trimmed by 3 bases and 5 bases, with 7 bases remaining between them.